The sequence of this TCR beta chain was determined in a study of OX40 agonist ivuxolimab in advanced cancers. Study results and caveats: Partial responders at 0.1-3.0 mg/kg showed near-lowest clonal expansion.

V lost 3 bases and J lost 12; bases outside the gene matches: 11. The CDR3 has 13 amino acids. Germline CDR1 and CDR2: SGDLS and YYNGEE. About this clone: What it binds is unknown.

People who had autoimmune disease history or systemic immunosuppression were excluded. Profiling relied on immunoSEQ multiplex PCR, and the TCRdb table lists in-frame clones only, not all of them. The table lists tens of thousands of clones, around 90% of them singletons. The receptor's source is an adult with an advanced solid tumor such as melanoma, head and neck, liver or kidney cancer. The sample was CD4+ or CD8+ T cells sorted from blood, taken in a trial of the OX40 agonist ivuxolimab. The V gene is TRBV9, the J gene TRBJ2-7; 8 nucleotides match TRBD1. The CDR3 loop is CASSGPGQAPRYF. DNA of the CDR3: TGTGCCAGCAGCGGACCGGGACAGGCCCCTCGGTACTTC.